This T cell receptor (beta chain) came from a study of shared clonotypes between healthy human individuals. Study-wide results and limits: Compared with clonotypes that all four donors shared, non-shared clonotypes had lower generation probabilities. The researchers took only blood, and tissue repertoires probably look different.

The repertoire was sequenced with immunoSEQ multiplex PCR; TCRdb's copy has only in-frame clones and lacks some. The data show about 1.1 million clones, 78% seen once. V gave up 2 bases and J gave up 6 bases, with 14 bases separating them. Germline loops: CDR1 MNHEY, CDR2 SMNVEV (reference sequence). The length of the CDR3 is 15 residues. This clone was detected once. The antigen is not known. Sequenced material: memory CD4+ T cells from PBMCs. Noted subset: CD45RA-negative fraction. The sequence was obtained from a man younger than 35 in good health. Some clones in this sample may be carry-over from other donors' samples. The V call is TRBV27, the J call TRBJ2-1; D perhaps matches TRBD2 (6 bases). The CDR3 here is CASSLGYLSGNEQFF. In nucleotides, the CDR3 is TGTGCCAGCAGTTTAGGTTACCTTAGCGGCAATGAGCAGTTCTTC.